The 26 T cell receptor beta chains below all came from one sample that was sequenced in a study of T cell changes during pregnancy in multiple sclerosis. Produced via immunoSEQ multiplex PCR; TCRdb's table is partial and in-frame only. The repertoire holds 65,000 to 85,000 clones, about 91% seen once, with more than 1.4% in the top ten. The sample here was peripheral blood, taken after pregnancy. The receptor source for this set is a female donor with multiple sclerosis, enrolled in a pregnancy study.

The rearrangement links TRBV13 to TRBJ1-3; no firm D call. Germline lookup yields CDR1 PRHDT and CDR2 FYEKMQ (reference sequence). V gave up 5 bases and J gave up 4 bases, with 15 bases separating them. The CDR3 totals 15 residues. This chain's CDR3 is CASSLGTNRGNTIYF. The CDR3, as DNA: TGTGCCAGCAGCCTCGGTACCAATCGGGGAAACACCATATATTTT.

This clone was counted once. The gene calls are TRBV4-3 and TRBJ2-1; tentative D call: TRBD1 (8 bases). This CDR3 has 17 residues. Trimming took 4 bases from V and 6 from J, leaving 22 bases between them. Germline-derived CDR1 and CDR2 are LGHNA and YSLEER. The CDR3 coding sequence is TGCGCCAGCAGCCCACACCCTACAGGGGGGGAAGTCAATGAGCAGTTCTTC. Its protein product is CASSPHPTGGEVNEQFF.

The CDR3 reads CASSSMTGSNTGELFF. CDR3 nucleotide sequence: TGTGCCAGCAGCTCTATGACAGGGTCGAACACCGGGGAGCTGTTTTTT. The gene calls are TRBV5-4 and TRBJ2-2, with 7 bases that match TRBD1. V was pared by 3 bases and J by 0 bases, with 5 bases of the junction left unmatched. The CDR3 is made up of 16 amino acids. The germline V gene encodes CDR1 SGHNT and CDR2 YYREEE (reference sequence).

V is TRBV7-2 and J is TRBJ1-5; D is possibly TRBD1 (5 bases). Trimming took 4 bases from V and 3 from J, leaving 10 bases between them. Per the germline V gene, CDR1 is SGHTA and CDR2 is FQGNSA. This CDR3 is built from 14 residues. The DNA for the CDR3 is TGTGCCAGCAGCTCCGACAGTTACAATCAGCCCCAGCATTTT. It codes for CASSSDSYNQPQHF. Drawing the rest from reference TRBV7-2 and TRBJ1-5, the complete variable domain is GAGVSQSPSNKVTEKGKDVELRCDPISGHTALYWYRQSLGQGLEFLIYFQGNSAPDKSGLPSDRFSAERTGGSVSTLTIQRTQQEDSAVYLCASSSDSYNQPQHFGDGTRLSIL.

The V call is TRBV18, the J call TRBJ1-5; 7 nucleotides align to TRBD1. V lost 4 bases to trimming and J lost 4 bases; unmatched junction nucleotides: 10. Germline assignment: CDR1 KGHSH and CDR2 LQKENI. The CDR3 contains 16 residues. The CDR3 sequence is CASSRQGTDPNQPQHF. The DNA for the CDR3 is TGTGCCAGCTCACGACAGGGTACGGACCCTAATCAGCCCCAGCATTTT.

The CDR3 sequence: CASSQDLAATSGTSYEQYF. CDR3 sequence (DNA): TGCGCCAGCAGCCAAGATCTAGCGGCGACTAGCGGGACTTCCTACGAGCAGTACTTC. The genes are TRBV4-3 and TRBJ2-7; 11 bases match TRBD2. The length of the CDR3 is 19 residues. Germline V gene lookup returns CDR1 LGHNA and CDR2 YSLEER. The V gene end was trimmed by 0 bases and the J gene end by 1 base; junction bases not matched to a gene: 11.

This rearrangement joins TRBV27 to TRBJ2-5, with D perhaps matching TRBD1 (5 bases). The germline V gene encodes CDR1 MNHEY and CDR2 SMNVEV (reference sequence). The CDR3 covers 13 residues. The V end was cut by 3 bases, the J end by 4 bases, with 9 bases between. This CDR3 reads CASSFQGRETQYF. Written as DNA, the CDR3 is TGTGCCAGCAGTTTCCAGGGTAGAGAGACCCAGTACTTC.

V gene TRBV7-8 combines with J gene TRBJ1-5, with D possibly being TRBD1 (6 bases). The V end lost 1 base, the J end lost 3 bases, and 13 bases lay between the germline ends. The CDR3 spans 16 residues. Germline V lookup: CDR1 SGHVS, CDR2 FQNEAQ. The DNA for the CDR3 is TGTGCCAGCAGCTTAGGCCCAGGGGTGGACAATCAGCCCCAGCATTTT. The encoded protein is CASSLGPGVDNQPQHF.

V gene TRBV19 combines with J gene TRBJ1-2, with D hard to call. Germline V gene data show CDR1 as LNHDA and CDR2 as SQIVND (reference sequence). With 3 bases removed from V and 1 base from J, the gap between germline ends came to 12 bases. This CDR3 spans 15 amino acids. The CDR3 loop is CASSIVSSLNYGYTF. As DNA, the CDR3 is TGTGCCAGTAGTATTGTGTCGTCCCTTAACTATGGCTACACCTTC.

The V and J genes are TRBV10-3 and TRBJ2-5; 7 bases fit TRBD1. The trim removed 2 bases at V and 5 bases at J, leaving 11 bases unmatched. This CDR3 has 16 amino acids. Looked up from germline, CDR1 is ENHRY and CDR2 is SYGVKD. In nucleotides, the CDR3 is TGTGCCATCAGTGAGACCCTTACAGGGGAAGGGGAGACCCAGTACTTC. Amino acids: CAISETLTGEGETQYF.

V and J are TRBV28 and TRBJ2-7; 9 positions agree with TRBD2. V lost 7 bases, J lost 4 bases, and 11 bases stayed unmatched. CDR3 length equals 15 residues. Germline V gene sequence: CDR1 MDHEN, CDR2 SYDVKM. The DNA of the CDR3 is TGTGCCAGCACTCCAGGGGGTAGCGGGAGTTACGAGCAGTACTTC. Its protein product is CASTPGGSGSYEQYF.

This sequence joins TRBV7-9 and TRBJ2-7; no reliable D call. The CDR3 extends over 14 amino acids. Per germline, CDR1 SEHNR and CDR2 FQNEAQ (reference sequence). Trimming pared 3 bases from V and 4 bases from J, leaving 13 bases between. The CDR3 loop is CASSLIGWSYEQYF. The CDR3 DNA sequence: TGTGCCAGCAGCTTGATCGGGTGGAGTTACGAGCAGTACTTC. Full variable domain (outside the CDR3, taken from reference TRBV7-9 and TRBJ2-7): DTGVSQNPRHKITKRGQNVTFRCDPISEHNRLYWYRQTLGQGPEFLTYFQNEAQLEKSRLLSDRFSAERPKGSFSTLEIQRTEQGDSAMYLCASSLIGWSYEQYFGPGTRLTVT.

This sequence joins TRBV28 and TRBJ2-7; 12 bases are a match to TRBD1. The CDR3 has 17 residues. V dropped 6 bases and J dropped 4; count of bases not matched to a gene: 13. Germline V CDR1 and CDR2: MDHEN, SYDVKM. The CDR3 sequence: CASRAREGQGARYEQYF. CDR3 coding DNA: TGTGCCAGCAGGGCCAGGGAGGGACAGGGGGCTCGTTACGAGCAGTACTTC.

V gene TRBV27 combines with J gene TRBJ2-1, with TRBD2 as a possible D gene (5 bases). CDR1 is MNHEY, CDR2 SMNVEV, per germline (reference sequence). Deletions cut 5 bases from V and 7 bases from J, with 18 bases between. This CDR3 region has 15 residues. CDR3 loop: CASSPSPGLLNEQFF. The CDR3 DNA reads TGTGCCAGCAGTCCCTCCCCGGGATTACTTAATGAGCAGTTCTTC.

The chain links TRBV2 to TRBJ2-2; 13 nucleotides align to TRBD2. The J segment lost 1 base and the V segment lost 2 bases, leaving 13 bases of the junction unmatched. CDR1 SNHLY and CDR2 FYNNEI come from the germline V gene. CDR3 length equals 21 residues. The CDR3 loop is CASSERLGLAGTPMNTGELFF. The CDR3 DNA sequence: TGTGCCAGCAGTGAAAGACTGGGACTAGCGGGAACCCCCATGAACACCGGGGAGCTGTTTTTT.

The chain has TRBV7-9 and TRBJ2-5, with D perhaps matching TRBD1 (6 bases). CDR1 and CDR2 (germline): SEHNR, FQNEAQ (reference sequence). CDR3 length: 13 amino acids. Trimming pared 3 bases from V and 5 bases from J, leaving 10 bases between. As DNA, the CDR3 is TGTGCCAGCAGCTTGTCAGGGGACGAGACCCAGTACTTC. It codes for CASSLSGDETQYF.

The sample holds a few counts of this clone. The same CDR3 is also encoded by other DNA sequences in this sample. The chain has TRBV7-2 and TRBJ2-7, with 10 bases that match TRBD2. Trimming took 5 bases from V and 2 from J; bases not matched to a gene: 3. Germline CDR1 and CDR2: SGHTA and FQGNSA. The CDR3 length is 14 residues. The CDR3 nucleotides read TGTGCCAGCAGCCGGACTAGCGGTACCTACGAGCAGTACTTC. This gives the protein CASSRTSGTYEQYF.

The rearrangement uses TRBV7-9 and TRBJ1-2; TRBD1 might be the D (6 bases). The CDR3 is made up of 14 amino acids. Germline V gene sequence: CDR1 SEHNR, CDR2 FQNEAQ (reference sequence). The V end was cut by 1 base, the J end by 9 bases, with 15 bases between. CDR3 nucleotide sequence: TGTGCCAGCAGCTTAGGTGGACAGTTCGGAAGCTACACCTTC. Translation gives CASSLGGQFGSYTF.

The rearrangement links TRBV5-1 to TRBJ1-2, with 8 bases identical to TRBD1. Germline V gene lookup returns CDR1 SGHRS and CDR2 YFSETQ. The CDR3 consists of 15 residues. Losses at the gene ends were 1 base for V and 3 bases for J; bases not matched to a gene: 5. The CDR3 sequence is CASSLSIQGDYGYTF. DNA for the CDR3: TGCGCCAGCAGCTTGTCGATACAGGGGGACTATGGCTACACCTTC.

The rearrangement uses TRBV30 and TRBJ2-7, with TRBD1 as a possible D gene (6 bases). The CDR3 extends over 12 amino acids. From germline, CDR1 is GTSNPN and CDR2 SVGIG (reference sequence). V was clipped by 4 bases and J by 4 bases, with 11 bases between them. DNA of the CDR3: TGTGCCTGGATGGGGGCGCGATACGAGCAGTACTTC. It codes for CAWMGARYEQYF.

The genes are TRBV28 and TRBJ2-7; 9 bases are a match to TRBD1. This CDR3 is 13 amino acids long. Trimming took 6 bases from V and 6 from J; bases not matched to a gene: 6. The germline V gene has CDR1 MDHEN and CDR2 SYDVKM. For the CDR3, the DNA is TGTGCCAGCAGGGGGACAGGGAGAAGCGAGCAGTACTTC. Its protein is CASRGTGRSEQYF. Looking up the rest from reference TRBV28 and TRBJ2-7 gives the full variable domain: DVKVTQSSRYLVKRTGEKVFLECVQDMDHENMFWYRQDPGLGLRLIYFSYDVKMKEKGDIPEGYSVSREKKERFSLILESASTNQTSMYLCASRGTGRSEQYFGPGTRLTVT.

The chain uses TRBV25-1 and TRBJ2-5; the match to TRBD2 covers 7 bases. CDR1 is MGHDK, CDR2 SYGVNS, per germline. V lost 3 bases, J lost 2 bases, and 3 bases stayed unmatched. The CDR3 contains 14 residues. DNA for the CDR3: TGTGCCAGCAGTGATTCCGGGGGGCAAGAGACCCAGTACTTC. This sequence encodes CASSDSGGQETQYF.

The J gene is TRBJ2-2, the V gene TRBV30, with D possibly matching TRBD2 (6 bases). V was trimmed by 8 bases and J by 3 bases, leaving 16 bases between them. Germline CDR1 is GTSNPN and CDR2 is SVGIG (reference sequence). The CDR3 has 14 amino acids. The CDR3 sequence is CARGRWDDTGELFF. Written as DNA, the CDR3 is TGTGCCCGGGGGAGGTGGGATGACACCGGGGAGCTGTTTTTT.

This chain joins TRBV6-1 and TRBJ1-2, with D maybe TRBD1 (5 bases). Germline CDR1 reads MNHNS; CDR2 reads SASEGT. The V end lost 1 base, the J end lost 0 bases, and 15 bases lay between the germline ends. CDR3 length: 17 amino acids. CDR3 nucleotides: TGTGCCAGCAGTGAAGTCGGCAGGGTCGAGGCTAACTATGGCTACACCTTC. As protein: CASSEVGRVEANYGYTF.

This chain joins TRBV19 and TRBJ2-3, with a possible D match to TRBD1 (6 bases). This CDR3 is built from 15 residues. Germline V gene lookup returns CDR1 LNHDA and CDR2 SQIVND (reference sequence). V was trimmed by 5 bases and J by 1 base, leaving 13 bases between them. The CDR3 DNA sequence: TGTGCCAGTAGTTCCAGGGGACGGGGCACAGATACGCAGTATTTT. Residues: CASSSRGRGTDTQYF. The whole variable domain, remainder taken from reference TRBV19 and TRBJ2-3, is DGGITQSPKYLFRKEGQNVTLSCEQNLNHDAMYWYRQDPGQGLRLIYYSQIVNDFQKGDIAEGYSVSREKKESFPLTVTSAQKNPTAFYLCASSSRGRGTDTQYFGPGTRLTVL.

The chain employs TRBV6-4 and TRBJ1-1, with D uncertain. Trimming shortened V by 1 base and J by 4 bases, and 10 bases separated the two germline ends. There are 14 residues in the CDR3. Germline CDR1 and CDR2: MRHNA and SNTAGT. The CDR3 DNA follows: TGTGCCAGCAGTGACTTCGACGGAGGCACTGAAGCTTTCTTT. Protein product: CASSDFDGGTEAFF.